The 15 T cell receptor beta chains reported below all come from one sample, sequenced in a study of vaccination effects on CD4 cells after COVID-19. TCRdb keeps only in-frame clones here, not all; method: immunoSEQ multiplex PCR. This sample has around 54,000 clones, with roughly 80% found just once. No cognate antigen is known for these TCRs. ViraFEST used viral peptide pools to expand antigen-specific CD4+ T cells before sequencing. Cells that had been cultured for less than 13 days were the source of isolated CD4+ T cells. Sequencing used CD4+ T cells from PBMCs cultured with HCoV-229E spike peptides, obtained before COVID-19 vaccination. Every receptor here comes from a human donor who received a COVID-19 vaccine.

The V call is TRBV25-1, the J call TRBJ1-6; D is perhaps TRBD1 (6 bases). This CDR3 is 13 amino acids long. V lost 6 bases and J lost 10, with 13 bases in between. The germline gives CDR1 MGHDK, CDR2 SYGVNS. The CDR3 region is CASRGTSSSPLHF. CDR3 DNA: TGTGCCAGCAGAGGGACATCTTCCTCACCCCTCCACTTT.

The count of this clone is one. This chain links TRBV18 with TRBJ2-3; D unclear. Germline CDR1 KGHSH, CDR2 LQKENI. The V end lost 3 bases, the J end lost 2 bases, and 12 bases lay between the germline ends. The CDR3 length is 15 residues. The CDR3 bases are TGTGCCAGCTCACCTAGGGTGATCTCCACAGATACGCAGTATTTT. Amino acid sequence: CASSPRVISTDTQYF.

This clone was detected once. The chain joins TRBV30 to TRBJ1-2; D ambiguous. The V gene lost 5 bases and the J gene lost 0 bases, with 13 bases spanning the gap. The germline CDR1 and CDR2 sequences are GTSNPN and SVGIG (reference sequence). The CDR3 runs 14 residues. The CDR3 bases are TGTGCCTGGTCCATCGGAGGCACTAACTATGGCTACACCTTC. Translation gives CAWSIGGTNYGYTF.

In nucleotides, the CDR3 is TGTGCCAGCAGTGCAAGGGGAGGTTACAATGAGCAGTTCTTC. It is translated as CASSARGGYNEQFF. The rearrangement joins TRBV2 to TRBJ2-1; maybe TRBD2 (6 bases). This CDR3 has 14 residues. Germline-derived CDR1 and CDR2 are SNHLY and FYNNEI. The germline V and J ends were trimmed by 4 bases and 4 bases, with 11 bases remaining between them.

The chain links TRBV14 to TRBJ1-3; D gene ambiguous. Germline values: CDR1 SGHDN, CDR2 FVKESK. Trimming pared 0 bases from V and 0 bases from J, leaving 9 bases between. The CDR3 covers 16 residues. The CDR3 region is CASSQDRQDSGNTIYF. The CDR3 DNA is TGTGCCAGCAGCCAAGATCGGCAGGACTCTGGAAACACCATATATTTT.

CDR3 nucleotides: TGCAGCGTTGGGAAAGGGGGTCGGGGTCAGCCCCAGCATTTT. Protein: CSVGKGGRGQPQHF. V gene TRBV29-1 combines with J gene TRBJ1-5, with D possibly matching TRBD1 (6 bases). V was trimmed by 4 bases and J by 6 bases, leaving 16 bases between them. Germline V gives CDR1 SQVTM, CDR2 ANQGSEA. The CDR3 extends over 14 amino acids. The full variable domain, completed using reference TRBV29-1 and TRBJ1-5, is SAVISQKPSRDICQRGTSLTIQCQVDSQVTMMFWYRQQPGQSLTLIATANQGSEATYESGFVIDKFPISRPNLTFSTLTVSNMSPEDSSIYLCSVGKGGRGQPQHFGDGTRLSIL.

The V and J genes are TRBV5-1 and TRBJ2-5, with a weak D call TRBD2 (7 bases). Per germline, CDR1 SGHRS and CDR2 YFSETQ. This CDR3 comprises 16 residues. Trimming removed 3 bases at V and 2 bases at J, with 17 bases between. CDR3 DNA: TGCGCCAGCAGCTGGAGTTGGGGGGGCGGGCAAGAGACCCAGTACTTC. Translation gives CASSWSWGGGQETQYF.

The J gene is TRBJ2-3, the V gene TRBV5-6; D is unclear. CDR3 length: 14 residues. The germline gives CDR1 SGHDT, CDR2 YYEEEE. Between the trimmed V and J ends, which lost 2 bases and 4 bases, there was a span of 11 bases. CDR3 region: CASSFLGPPDTQYF. In nucleotides, the CDR3 is TGTGCCAGCAGCTTTCTAGGGCCCCCAGATACGCAGTATTTT.

The chain employs TRBV9 and TRBJ1-1; D is ambiguous. The V gene's germline CDR1 is SGDLS and CDR2 YYNGEE. V was trimmed by 4 bases and J by 1 base, leaving 14 bases between them. CDR3 length: 15 residues. The DNA of the CDR3 is TGTGCCAGCAGCCCCCGGGCAGTAGAGAACACTGAAGCTTTCTTT. As protein: CASSPRAVENTEAFF.

This chain joins TRBV19 and TRBJ2-3, with TRBD2 matching over 8 bases. Germline CDR1 and CDR2: LNHDA and SQIVND (reference sequence). V shed 7 bases and J 5 bases; nucleotides not matched to a gene: 11. This CDR3 has 15 residues. CDR3 nucleotide sequence: TGTGCCAGTACCGAGGTTTCGGGGGGGCGAGATACGCAGTATTTT. Translation: CASTEVSGGRDTQYF.

This clone came up a few times. V gene TRBV3-1 (or the pseudogene TRBV3-2) combines with J gene TRBJ1-6, with unresolved D. The V end lost 1 base, the J end lost 4 bases, and 17 bases lay between the germline ends. Germline V gene sequence: CDR1 LGHDT, CDR2 YNNKEL (reference sequence). This CDR3 has 18 amino acids. The chain's CDR3 is CASSQGRAMGTYNSPLHF. The CDR3 nucleotides are TGTGCCAGCAGCCAAGGGAGAGCTATGGGAACTTATAATTCACCCCTCCACTTT.

In DNA, the CDR3 is TGCGCCAGCAGCCAAGAAGGTTTTAGGTTAGCGGGGGGGCGTCAGTTCTTC. This gives the protein CASSQEGFRLAGGRQFF. The chain joins TRBV4-3 to TRBJ2-1, with 11 bases identical to TRBD2. The V segment lost 0 bases and the J segment 13 bases; nucleotides outside the gene matches: 14. CDR3 length: 17 residues. Germline CDR1 LGHNA, CDR2 YSLEER.

The rearrangement joins TRBV7-2 to TRBJ2-3, with TRBD2 matching over 8 bases. The V and J ends lost 1 base and 7 bases, in that order; junction bases with no gene match: 13. The CDR3 spans 17 residues. Germline-derived CDR1 and CDR2 are SGHTA and FQGNSA. The CDR3 protein is CASSLEAGGRLSNTQYF. CDR3 bases: TGTGCCAGCAGCTTAGAGGCGGGGGGCCGACTATCGAATACGCAGTATTTT.

CDR3 region: CASSLLQGSNTEAFF. The DNA of the CDR3 is TGTGCCAGCAGTTTATTGCAGGGATCTAACACTGAAGCTTTCTTT. This chain connects TRBV28 to TRBJ1-1; a weak D match, TRBD1 (5 bases). V lost 1 base and J 2 bases, leaving 11 bases between the germline ends. This CDR3 comprises 15 residues. Per germline, CDR1 MDHEN and CDR2 SYDVKM.

This rearrangement joins TRBV5-1 to TRBJ1-1; D possibly corresponds to TRBD1 (5 bases). Germline CDR1 and CDR2: SGHRS and YFSETQ. This CDR3 is 14 amino acids long. Trimming left V 0 bases short and J 4 bases short, with 10 bases between. CDR3 nucleotide sequence: TGCGCCAGCAGCTTGGGTTTAGGGACCACTGAAGCTTTCTTT. It encodes CASSLGLGTTEAFF.